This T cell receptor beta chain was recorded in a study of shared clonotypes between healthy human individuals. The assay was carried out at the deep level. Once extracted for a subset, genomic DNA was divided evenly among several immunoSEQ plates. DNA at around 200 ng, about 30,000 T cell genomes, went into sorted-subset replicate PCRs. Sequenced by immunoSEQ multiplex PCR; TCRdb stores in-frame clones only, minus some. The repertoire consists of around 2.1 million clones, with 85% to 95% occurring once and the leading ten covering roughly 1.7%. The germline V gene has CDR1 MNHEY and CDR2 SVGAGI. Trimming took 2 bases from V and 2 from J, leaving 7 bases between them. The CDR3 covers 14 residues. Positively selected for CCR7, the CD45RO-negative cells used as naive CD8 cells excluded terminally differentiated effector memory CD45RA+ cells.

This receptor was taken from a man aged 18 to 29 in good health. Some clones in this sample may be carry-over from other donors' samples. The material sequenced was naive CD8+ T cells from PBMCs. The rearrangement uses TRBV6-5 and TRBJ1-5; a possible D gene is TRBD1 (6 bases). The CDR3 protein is CASSYRGRNQPQHF. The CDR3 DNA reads TGTGCCAGCAGTTACCGGGGGCGCAATCAGCCCCAGCATTTT.